One sample yielded the 9 T cell receptor beta chains listed below, sequenced in a study of memory CD4+ T cells and cytomegalovirus serostatus. Clones were read by immunoSEQ multiplex PCR, and TCRdb kept only the in-frame ones, dropping some. This table holds about 75,000 clones, around 78% found once. Single viable CD3+CD4+CD8-CD45RO+ cells were sorted as the memory CD4+ T cells. Sequenced sample: memory CD4+ T cells from blood. These receptors all come from an adult in good health and CMV-seropositive.

In its sample, this clone was seen once. The chain recombines TRBV28 with TRBJ2-1; 9 bases fit TRBD2. Trimming took 0 bases from V and 7 from J; bases not matched to a gene: 7. Germline assignment: CDR1 MDHEN and CDR2 SYDVKM. The CDR3 is 16 amino acids. CDR3 residues: CASSLWGREGGNEQFF. CDR3 nucleotide sequence: TGTGCCAGCAGTTTATGGGGGCGGGAGGGCGGAAATGAGCAGTTCTTC.

This clone has more than one count but fewer than ten. This rearrangement joins TRBV5-1 to TRBJ1-5; tentative D call: TRBD1 (5 bases). CDR3 length: 15 amino acids. Germline-derived CDR1 and CDR2 are SGHRS and YFSETQ. V was pared by 3 bases and J by 5 bases, with 15 bases between. The CDR3 DNA reads as TGCGCCAGCAGCTGGAGCTCAGGGTCGGATCAGCCCCAGCATTTT. This codes for CASSWSSGSDQPQHF.

This chain connects TRBV19 to TRBJ1-4; the D is unclear. The CDR3 extends over 15 amino acids. Germline loops: CDR1 LNHDA, CDR2 SQIVND (reference sequence). The ends were cut back, 9 bases at V and 6 bases at J, with 20 bases in the middle. The CDR3 nucleotides read TGTGCCAGCTCCGTTGGCCAAGGGAGGTATGAAAAACTGTTTTTT. Protein product: CASSVGQGRYEKLFF. The full variable domain, completed using reference TRBV19 and TRBJ1-4, is DGGITQSPKYLFRKEGQNVTLSCEQNLNHDAMYWYRQDPGQGLRLIYYSQIVNDFQKGDIAEGYSVSREKKESFPLTVTSAQKNPTAFYLCASSVGQGRYEKLFFGSGTQLSVL.

The J gene is TRBJ2-1, the V gene TRBV10-2, with 10 positions matching TRBD1. Germline assignment: CDR1 WSHSY and CDR2 SAAADI. The CDR3 is 15 amino acids. The V and J ends lost 6 bases and 6 bases, in that order; junction bases with no gene match: 8. CDR3: CASRDEGTGVNEQFF. The CDR3 nucleotides are TGCGCCAGCAGGGATGAGGGGACAGGGGTCAATGAGCAGTTCTTC.

The chain employs TRBV10-3 and TRBJ1-2; no definite D call. Germline lookup yields CDR1 ENHRY and CDR2 SYGVKD. The CDR3 runs 13 residues. Trimming removed 0 bases from V and 14 bases from J, with 16 bases in between. The DNA of the CDR3 is TGTGCCATCAGTGAGTCGCTCGCCATGGGGTGGACCTTC. This sequence encodes CAISESLAMGWTF.

This clone was observed a few times. The rearrangement links TRBV7-2 to TRBJ1-5, with unresolved D. The CDR3 has 16 residues. The ends were cut back, 1 base at V and 2 bases at J, with 12 bases in the middle. From germline, CDR1 is SGHTA and CDR2 FQGNSA. The CDR3 nucleotides read TGTGCCAGCAGCTTAGACCTCGCTGTGGGCAATCAGCCCCAGCATTTT. It specifies CASSLDLAVGNQPQHF.

The chain uses TRBV6-5 and TRBJ2-3, with 11 nucleotides matching TRBD2. V was clipped by 5 bases and J by 5 bases; unmatched bases: 3. The CDR3 is 14 residues long. Germline loops: CDR1 MNHEY, CDR2 SVGAGI. CDR3 DNA sequence: TGTGCCAGCAGTGTAGCGGGGGGGGGAGATACGCAGTATTTT. Its translation: CASSVAGGGDTQYF.

This clone was detected only a few times. The chain carries TRBV19 and TRBJ1-5; TRBD1 aligns across 8 bases. Germline V gives CDR1 LNHDA, CDR2 SQIVND (reference sequence). This CDR3 has 17 amino acids. J gave up 3 bases and V 1 base, and 8 bases lay outside the gene matches. CDR3 region: CASSIARSTGDNQPQHF. CDR3 DNA: TGTGCCAGTAGTATAGCCCGTTCGACAGGGGACAATCAGCCCCAGCATTTT. Using reference TRBV19 and TRBJ1-5 for the parts outside the CDR3, the full variable domain is DGGITQSPKYLFRKEGQNVTLSCEQNLNHDAMYWYRQDPGQGLRLIYYSQIVNDFQKGDIAEGYSVSREKKESFPLTVTSAQKNPTAFYLCASSIARSTGDNQPQHFGDGTRLSIL.

The gene calls are TRBV9 and TRBJ2-2; D possibly corresponds to TRBD2 (5 bases). Looked up from germline, CDR1 is SGDLS and CDR2 is YYNGEE. This CDR3 is 12 amino acids long. V was shortened by 6 bases and J by 6 bases, with 9 bases between the two germline ends. This chain's CDR3 is CASNRGAGELFF. CDR3 DNA: TGTGCCAGCAACCGGGGAGCCGGGGAGCTGTTTTTT.